These 14 T cell receptor beta chains were all obtained from the same sample, sequenced in a study of OX40 agonist ivuxolimab in advanced cancers. This table comes from immunoSEQ multiplex PCR, and its TCRdb copy is limited to in-frame clones, with some not included. Of about 52,000 clones listed, around four fifths are singletons. The source material was CD4+ or CD8+ T cells sorted from blood, sampled in a trial of the OX40 agonist ivuxolimab. The receptors here all came from an adult with an advanced solid tumor such as melanoma, head and neck, liver or kidney cancer.

V usage is TRBV6-9 and J usage is TRBJ2-7, with 7 bases fitting TRBD1. This CDR3 comprises 14 residues. Germline CDR1 MNHGY, CDR2 SVAAGI. V gave up 4 bases and J gave up 3 bases; unmatched junction bases: 6. The CDR3, as DNA: TGTGCCAGCAGTTCCCACAGGGGCAACTACGAGCAGTACTTC. It encodes CASSSHRGNYEQYF.

The rearrangement links TRBV18 to TRBJ2-5; D gene uncertain. Germline V CDR1 and CDR2: KGHSH, LQKENI. The CDR3 is made up of 14 amino acids. Trimming stripped 2 bases from V and 1 base from J, with 8 bases between. The CDR3 region has the DNA TGTGCCAGCTCACCAGTCGATAGCCAAGAGACCCAGTACTTC. Translation: CASSPVDSQETQYF.

This clone was detected a few times. The chain uses TRBV5-6 and TRBJ2-5; D is possibly TRBD2 (6 bases). Deletions cut 4 bases from V and 7 bases from J, with 8 bases between. This CDR3 comprises 11 residues. Germline CDR1 and CDR2: SGHDT and YYEEEE. This CDR3 is CASSRGWTQYF. The CDR3 DNA follows: TGTGCCAGCAGCCGGGGGTGGACCCAGTACTTC.

This clone is a singleton in its sample. The rearrangement uses TRBV5-1 and TRBJ1-2, with 10 bases identical to TRBD1. The CDR3 consists of 16 residues. The V gene's germline CDR1 is SGHRS and CDR2 YFSETQ. Trimming cost V 1 base and J 7 bases; bases outside gene matches: 10. CDR3 amino acids: CASSLSFGQGGSGYTF. The CDR3 region has the DNA TGCGCCAGCAGCTTGTCCTTCGGACAGGGGGGAAGTGGCTACACCTTC.

The chain joins TRBV5-5 to TRBJ1-1; D unclear. V lost 2 bases, J lost 0 bases, and 11 bases lay in between. Germline lookup yields CDR1 SGHKS and CDR2 YYEKEE (reference sequence). This CDR3 comprises 15 residues. The CDR3 spells CASSFVSRMNTEAFF. DNA for the CDR3: TGTGCCAGCAGCTTCGTGTCTCGAATGAACACTGAAGCTTTCTTT.

The chain couples TRBV28 to TRBJ2-1, with D uncertain. The CDR3 covers 14 residues. Germline CDR1 reads MDHEN; CDR2 reads SYDVKM. Trimming stripped 8 bases from V and 2 bases from J, with 13 bases between. This CDR3 reads CASVFDVTYNEQFF. The CDR3, as DNA: TGTGCCAGCGTGTTTGATGTAACCTACAATGAGCAGTTCTTC.

This chain uses TRBV7-2 with TRBJ2-3; 10 bases map to TRBD2. Per germline, CDR1 SGHTA and CDR2 FQGNSA. Germline trimming cut 3 bases from V and 3 bases from J; bases unmatched to any gene: 6. The CDR3 sequence is 16 residues long. CDR3 DNA sequence: TGTGCCAGCAGCTTCGGTAGCGGGGGGAAAACAGATACGCAGTATTTT. Amino acid sequence: CASSFGSGGKTDTQYF.

The chain couples TRBV27 to TRBJ2-2, with TRBD2 matching over 8 bases. V dropped 4 bases and J dropped 8; count of bases not matched to a gene: 12. This CDR3 has 16 residues. Germline CDR1 reads MNHEY; CDR2 reads SMNVEV (reference sequence). CDR3 in amino acids: CASSSRLLAVKGELFF. For the CDR3, the DNA is TGTGCCAGCAGTTCCCGATTACTAGCGGTGAAAGGGGAGCTGTTTTTT.

This CDR3 is CASSVAAGRQETQYF. CDR3 nucleotide sequence: TGTGCCAGCAGCGTAGCCGCAGGGCGGCAAGAGACCCAGTACTTC. V gene TRBV9 combines with J gene TRBJ2-5; tentatively, D is TRBD1 (5 bases). The germline V and J ends were trimmed by 0 bases and 2 bases, with 11 bases remaining between them. Germline CDR1 is SGDLS and CDR2 is YYNGEE. The CDR3 sequence is 15 residues long.

This clone was counted a few times. The chain recombines TRBV9 with TRBJ2-2, with D possibly matching TRBD2 (6 bases). Germline lookup yields CDR1 SGDLS and CDR2 YYNGEE. With 3 bases removed from V and 4 bases from J, the gap between germline ends came to 13 bases. This CDR3 region has 15 residues. In DNA, the CDR3 is TGTGCCAGCAGCGCACTGGGGGGAGTCACCGGGGAGCTGTTTTTT. It yields the protein CASSALGGVTGELFF.

The chain recombines TRBV29-1 with TRBJ2-3; the D call may be TRBD1 or TRBD2 (5 bases each). With 4 bases removed from V and 4 bases from J, the gap between germline ends came to 9 bases. CDR1 is SQVTM, CDR2 ANQGSEA, per germline. The CDR3 has 12 amino acids. CDR3 sequence reads: CSVVGTPDTQYF. DNA for the CDR3: TGCAGCGTTGTGGGGACGCCAGATACGCAGTATTTT.

CDR3 sequence: CASSKGVSGRDFSYEQYF. CDR3 coding DNA: TGTGCCAGCAGCAAAGGGGTTAGCGGGAGGGACTTCTCCTACGAGCAGTACTTC. The chain employs TRBV7-2 and TRBJ2-7, with 11 bases lining up with TRBD2. The CDR3 length is 18 residues. Trimming took 5 bases from V and 0 from J; bases not matched to a gene: 12. Germline V lookup: CDR1 SGHTA, CDR2 FQGNSA.

V and J are TRBV7-2 and TRBJ1-1; D ambiguous. CDR3 length: 13 residues. Germline V gene sequence: CDR1 SGHTA, CDR2 FQGNSA. V was cut by 5 bases and J by 0 bases, with 7 bases left in between. CDR3: CASSRGMNTEAFF. The CDR3 bases are TGTGCCAGCAGCCGAGGGATGAACACTGAAGCTTTCTTT. Complete variable domain (other parts from reference TRBV7-2 and TRBJ1-1): GAGVSQSPSNKVTEKGKDVELRCDPISGHTALYWYRQSLGQGLEFLIYFQGNSAPDKSGLPSDRFSAERTGGSVSTLTIQRTQQEDSAVYLCASSRGMNTEAFFGQGTRLTVV.

The CDR3 sequence: CASGEGAGTDTQYF. The CDR3 DNA is TGTGCAAGCGGGGAGGGGGCGGGCACAGATACGCAGTATTTT. The chain couples TRBV12-5 to TRBJ2-3, with D perhaps assigned TRBD1 or TRBD2 (7 bases each). The CDR3 runs 14 residues. Per germline, CDR1 LGHNT and CDR2 FRNRAP. The full variable domain, with the rest looked up from reference TRBV12-5 and TRBJ2-3, is DARVTQTPRHKVTEMGQEVTMRCQPILGHNTVFWYRQTMMQGLELLAYFRNRAPLDDSGMPKDRFSAEMPDATLATLKIQPSEPRDSAVYFCASGEGAGTDTQYFGPGTRLTVL.